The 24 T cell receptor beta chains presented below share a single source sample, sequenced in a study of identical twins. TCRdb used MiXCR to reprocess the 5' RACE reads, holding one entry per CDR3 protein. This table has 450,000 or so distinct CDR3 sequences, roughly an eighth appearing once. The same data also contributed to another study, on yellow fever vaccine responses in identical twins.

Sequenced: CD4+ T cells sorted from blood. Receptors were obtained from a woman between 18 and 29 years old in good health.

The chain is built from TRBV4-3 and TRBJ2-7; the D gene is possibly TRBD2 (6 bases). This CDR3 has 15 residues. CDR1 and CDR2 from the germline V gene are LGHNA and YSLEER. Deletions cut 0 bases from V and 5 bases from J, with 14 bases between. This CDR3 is CASSQDTGRGNEQYF. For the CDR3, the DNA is TGCGCCAGCAGCCAAGATACGGGACGGGGGAACGAGCAGTACTTC.

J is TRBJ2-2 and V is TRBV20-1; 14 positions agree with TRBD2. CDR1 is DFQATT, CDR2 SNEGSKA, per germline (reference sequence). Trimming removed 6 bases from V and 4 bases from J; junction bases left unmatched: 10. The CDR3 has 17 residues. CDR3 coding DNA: TGCAGTGCCCACGAACCAGGACTAGCGGGAGGCACCGGGGAGCTGTTTTTT. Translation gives CSAHEPGLAGGTGELFF.

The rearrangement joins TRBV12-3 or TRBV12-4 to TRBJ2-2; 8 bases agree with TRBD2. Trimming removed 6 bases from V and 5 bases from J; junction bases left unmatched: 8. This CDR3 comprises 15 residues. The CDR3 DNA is TGTGCCAGCAGCCCCGGGGCGGGGGGAACCGGGGAGCTGTTTTTT. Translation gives CASSPGAGGTGELFF.

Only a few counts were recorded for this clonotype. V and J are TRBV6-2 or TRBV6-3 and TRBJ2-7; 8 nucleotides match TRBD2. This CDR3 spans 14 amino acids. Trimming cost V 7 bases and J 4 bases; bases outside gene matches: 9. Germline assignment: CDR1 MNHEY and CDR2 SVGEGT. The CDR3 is CASTNAGLEYEQYF. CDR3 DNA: TGTGCCAGCACAAATGCGGGACTAGAATACGAGCAGTACTTC.

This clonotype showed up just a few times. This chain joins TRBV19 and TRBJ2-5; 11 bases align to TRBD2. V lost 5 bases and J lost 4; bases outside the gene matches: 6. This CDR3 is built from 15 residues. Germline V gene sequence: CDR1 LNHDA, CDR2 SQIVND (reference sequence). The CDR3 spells CASSATGTSGETQYF. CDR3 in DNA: TGTGCCAGTAGTGCAACCGGGACTAGCGGAGAGACCCAGTACTTC. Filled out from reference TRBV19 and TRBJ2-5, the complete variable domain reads DGGITQSPKYLFRKEGQNVTLSCEQNLNHDAMYWYRQDPGQGLRLIYYSQIVNDFQKGDIAEGYSVSREKKESFPLTVTSAQKNPTAFYLCASSATGTSGETQYFGPGTRLLVL.

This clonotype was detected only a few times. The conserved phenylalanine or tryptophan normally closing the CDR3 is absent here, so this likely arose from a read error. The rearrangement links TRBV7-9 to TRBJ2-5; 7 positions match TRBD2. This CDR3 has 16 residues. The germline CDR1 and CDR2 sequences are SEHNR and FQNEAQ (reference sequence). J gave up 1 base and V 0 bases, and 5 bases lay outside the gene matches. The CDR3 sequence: CASSLALAGVQETQYS. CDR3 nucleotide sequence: TGTGCCAGCAGCTTAGCGCTGGCGGGAGTCCAAGAGACCCAGTACTCC.

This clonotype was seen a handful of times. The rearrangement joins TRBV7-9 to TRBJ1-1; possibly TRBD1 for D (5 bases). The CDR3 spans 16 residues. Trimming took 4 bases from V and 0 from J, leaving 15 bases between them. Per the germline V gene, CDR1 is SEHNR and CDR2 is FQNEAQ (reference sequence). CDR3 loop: CASSYEEGLMNTEAFF. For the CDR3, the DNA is TGTGCCAGCAGCTATGAGGAGGGGCTCATGAACACTGAAGCTTTCTTT.

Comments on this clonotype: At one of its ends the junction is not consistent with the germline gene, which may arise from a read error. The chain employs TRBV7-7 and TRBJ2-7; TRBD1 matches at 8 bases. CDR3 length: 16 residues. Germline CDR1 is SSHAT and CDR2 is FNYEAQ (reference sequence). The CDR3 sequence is CASSLAGGLPNSEQYF. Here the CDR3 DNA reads TGTGCTAGCAGCTTAGCAGGGGGCCTCCCCAATTCTGAGCAGTACTTC.

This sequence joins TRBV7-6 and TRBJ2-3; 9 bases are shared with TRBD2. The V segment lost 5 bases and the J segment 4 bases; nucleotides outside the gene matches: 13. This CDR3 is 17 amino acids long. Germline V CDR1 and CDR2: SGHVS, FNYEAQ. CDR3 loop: CASSHSGRGGLSDTQYF. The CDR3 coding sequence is TGTGCCAGCAGCCACTCGGGGCGGGGGGGCCTCTCAGATACGCAGTATTTT.

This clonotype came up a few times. CDR3 coding DNA: TGTGCCAGCACCCGGACAGGCGCAACTAATGAAAAACTGTTTTTT. Amino acid sequence: CASTRTGATNEKLFF. The chain links TRBV14 to TRBJ1-4; TRBD1 agrees at 7 bases. CDR1 is SGHDN and CDR2 is FVKESK in the germline V gene. V was pared by 7 bases and J by 0 bases, with 5 bases of the junction left unmatched. This CDR3 comprises 15 residues. Drawing the rest from reference TRBV14 and TRBJ1-4, the complete variable domain is EAGVTQFPSHSVIEKGQTVTLRCDPISGHDNLYWYRRVMGKEIKFLLHFVKESKQDESGMPNNRFLAERTGGTYSTLKVQPAELEDSGVYFCASTRTGATNEKLFFGSGTQLSVL.

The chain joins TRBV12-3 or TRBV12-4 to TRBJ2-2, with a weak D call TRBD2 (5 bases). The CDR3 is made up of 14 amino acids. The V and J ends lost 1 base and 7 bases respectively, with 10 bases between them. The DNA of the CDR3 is TGTGCCAGCAGTTTAGTTCGGGGTCACGGGGAGCTGTTTTTT. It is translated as CASSLVRGHGELFF.

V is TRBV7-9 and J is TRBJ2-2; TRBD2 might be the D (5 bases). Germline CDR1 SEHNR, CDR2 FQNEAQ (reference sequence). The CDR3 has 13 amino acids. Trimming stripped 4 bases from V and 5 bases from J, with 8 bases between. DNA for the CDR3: TGTGCCAGCAGCTCCCGGGAAACCGGGGAGCTGTTTTTT. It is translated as CASSSRETGELFF.

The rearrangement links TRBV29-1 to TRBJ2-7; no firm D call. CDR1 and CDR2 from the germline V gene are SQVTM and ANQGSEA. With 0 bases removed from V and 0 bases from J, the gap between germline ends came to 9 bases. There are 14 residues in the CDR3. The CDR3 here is CSVEDSLSSYEQYF. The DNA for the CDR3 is TGCAGCGTTGAAGACAGCCTTAGCTCCTACGAGCAGTACTTC.

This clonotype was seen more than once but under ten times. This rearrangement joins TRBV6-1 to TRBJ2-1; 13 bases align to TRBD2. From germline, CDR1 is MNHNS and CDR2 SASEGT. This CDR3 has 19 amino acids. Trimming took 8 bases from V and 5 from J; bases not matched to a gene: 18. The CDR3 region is CASAKYGTSGMRRDNEQFF. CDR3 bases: TGTGCCAGCGCTAAATACGGGACTAGCGGGATGCGCCGAGACAATGAGCAGTTCTTC.

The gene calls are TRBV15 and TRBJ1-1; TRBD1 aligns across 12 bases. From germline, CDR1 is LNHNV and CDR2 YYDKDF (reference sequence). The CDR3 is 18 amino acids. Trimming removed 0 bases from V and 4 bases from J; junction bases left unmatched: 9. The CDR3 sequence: CATSRDRGTGGPGTEAFF. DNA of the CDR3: TGTGCCACCAGCAGAGATCGGGGGACAGGGGGCCCGGGCACTGAAGCTTTCTTT.

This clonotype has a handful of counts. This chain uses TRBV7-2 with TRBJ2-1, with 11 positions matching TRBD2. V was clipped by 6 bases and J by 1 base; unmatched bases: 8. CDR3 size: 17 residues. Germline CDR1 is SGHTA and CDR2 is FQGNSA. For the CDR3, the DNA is TGTGCCAGCAGGCCGTCGGCTAGCGGGAGGTCCTACAATGAGCAGTTCTTC. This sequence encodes CASRPSASGRSYNEQFF.

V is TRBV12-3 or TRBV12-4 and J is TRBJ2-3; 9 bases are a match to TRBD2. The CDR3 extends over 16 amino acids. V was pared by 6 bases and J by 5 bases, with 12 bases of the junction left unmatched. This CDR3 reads CASRIGAGGRIDTQYF. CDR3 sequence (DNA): TGTGCCAGCAGAATTGGAGCGGGAGGACGAATAGATACGCAGTATTTT.

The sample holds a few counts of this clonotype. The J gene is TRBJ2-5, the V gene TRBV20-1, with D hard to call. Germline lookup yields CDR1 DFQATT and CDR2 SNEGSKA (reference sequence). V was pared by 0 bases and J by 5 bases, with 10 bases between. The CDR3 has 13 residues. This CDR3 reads CSARDSGSETQYF. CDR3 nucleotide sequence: TGCAGTGCTAGAGATAGTGGGTCGGAGACCCAGTACTTC.

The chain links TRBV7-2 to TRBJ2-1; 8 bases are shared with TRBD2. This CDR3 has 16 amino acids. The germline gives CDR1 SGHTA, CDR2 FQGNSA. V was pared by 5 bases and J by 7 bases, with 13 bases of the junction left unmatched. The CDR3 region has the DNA TGTGCCAGCAGCCCCCTACCGCGGGGGGTTCCAAATGAGCAGTTCTTC. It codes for CASSPLPRGVPNEQFF.

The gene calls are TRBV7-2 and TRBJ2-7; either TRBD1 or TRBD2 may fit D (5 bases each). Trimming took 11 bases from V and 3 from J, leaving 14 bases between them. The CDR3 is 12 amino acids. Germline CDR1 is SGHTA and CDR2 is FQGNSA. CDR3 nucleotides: TGTGCCTCCGGGGCGGCGGGCTACGAGCAGTACTTC. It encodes CASGAAGYEQYF.

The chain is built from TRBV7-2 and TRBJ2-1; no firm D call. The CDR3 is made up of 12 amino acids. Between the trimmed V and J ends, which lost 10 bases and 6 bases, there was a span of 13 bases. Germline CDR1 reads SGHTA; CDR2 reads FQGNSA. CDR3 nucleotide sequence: TGTGCCACCTCTTACCTGTCCAATGAGCAGTTCTTC. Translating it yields CATSYLSNEQFF.

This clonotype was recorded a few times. CDR3 sequence reads: CAISEQGRGSPLHF. In nucleotides, the CDR3 is TGTGCCATCAGTGAACAGGGTAGGGGGTCACCCCTCCACTTT. V usage is TRBV10-3 and J usage is TRBJ1-6; the D gene is possibly TRBD1 (6 bases). Trimming pared 3 bases from V and 10 bases from J, leaving 13 bases between. CDR1 and CDR2 from the germline V gene are ENHRY and SYGVKD. CDR3 size: 14 residues.

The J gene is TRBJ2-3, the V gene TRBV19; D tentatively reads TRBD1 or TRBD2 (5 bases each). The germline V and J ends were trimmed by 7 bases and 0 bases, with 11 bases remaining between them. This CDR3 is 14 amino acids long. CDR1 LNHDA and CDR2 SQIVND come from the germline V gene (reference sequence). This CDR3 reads CASTDGASTDTQYF. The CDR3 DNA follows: TGTGCCAGTACGGACGGGGCTAGCACAGATACGCAGTATTTT. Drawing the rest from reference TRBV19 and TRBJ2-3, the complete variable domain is DGGITQSPKYLFRKEGQNVTLSCEQNLNHDAMYWYRQDPGQGLRLIYYSQIVNDFQKGDIAEGYSVSREKKESFPLTVTSAQKNPTAFYLCASTDGASTDTQYFGPGTRLTVL.

The DNA for the CDR3 is TGTGCCAGTAGTTTAGTGTCAGAAAACAATGAGCAGTTCTTC. Its protein is CASSLVSENNEQFF. The J gene is TRBJ2-1, the V gene TRBV19; no firm D call. The V gene lost 5 bases and the J gene lost 5 bases, with 13 bases spanning the gap. CDR1 is LNHDA and CDR2 is SQIVND in the germline V gene (reference sequence). The CDR3 extends over 14 amino acids.